A single sample is the source of the 30 T cell receptor beta chains below, sequenced in a study of spatial heterogeneity in lung cancer. Study findings and constraints: Expanded intratumoral alpha and beta TCR counts tracked tumor mutation counts.

Time point in this sample: sample taken at primary tumor resection. The antigens of these receptors remain unknown. Each CDR3 protein is one row after TCRdb ran MiXCR on the 5' RACE reads. The table records 13,000 or so distinct CDR3 sequences, approximately 4.6% of them present only once. The sequencing used lung tumor tissue, collected at surgery. The receptor source for this set is a male donor with early-stage non-small cell lung cancer.

This clonotype was observed many times. The chain has TRBV7-2 and TRBJ2-5; D remains unclear. The CDR3 covers 13 residues. Per the germline V gene, CDR1 is SGHTA and CDR2 is FQGNSA. V shed 7 bases and J shed 5 bases, with 14 bases lying between them. The CDR3: CASIDPPWETQYF. The CDR3, as DNA: TGTGCCAGCATCGACCCCCCTTGGGAGACCCAGTACTTC. Based on the CDR3 plus reference TRBV7-2 and TRBJ2-5, the full variable domain is GAGVSQSPSNKVTEKGKDVELRCDPISGHTALYWYRQSLGQGLEFLIYFQGNSAPDKSGLPSDRFSAERTGGSVSTLTIQRTQQEDSAVYLCASIDPPWETQYFGPGTRLLVL.

This clonotype was recorded many times. The chain combines TRBV6-2 or TRBV6-3 with TRBJ2-4, with a possible D match to TRBD2 (5 bases). The germline CDR1 and CDR2 sequences are MNHEY and SVGEGT. V lost 7 bases, J lost 7 bases, and 14 bases lay in between. CDR3 length: 13 amino acids. This chain's CDR3 is CASTLDSLNIQYF. As DNA, the CDR3 is TGTGCCAGCACCTTGGACTCCCTTAACATTCAGTACTTC.

In its sample, this clonotype was seen many times. The chain has TRBV20-1 and TRBJ2-1; D perhaps matches TRBD2 (6 bases). CDR1 and CDR2 from the germline V gene are DFQATT and SNEGSKA (reference sequence). This CDR3 has 15 amino acids. Trimming shortened V by 2 bases and J by 0 bases, and 11 bases separated the two germline ends. The CDR3 coding sequence is TGCAGTGCTAGACCGGGACTTAGCTCCTACAATGAGCAGTTCTTC. Translated: CSARPGLSSYNEQFF.

This chain uses TRBV2 with TRBJ2-3; 12 nucleotides line up with TRBD2. The length of the CDR3 is 18 residues. Germline loops: CDR1 SNHLY, CDR2 FYNNEI. V shed 5 bases, J shed 0 bases, and the junction held 9 bases outside the gene matches. In DNA form, the CDR3 reads TGTGCCAGCAGTCCAAGACTAGCGGGGGACTTTAGCACAGATACGCAGTATTTT. Amino acids: CASSPRLAGDFSTDTQYF.

This clonotype has a count of ten or more. This chain connects TRBV4-2 to TRBJ2-2; D gene uncertain. The CDR3 sequence is 14 residues long. Trimming left V 0 bases short and J 6 bases short, with 8 bases between. Germline assignment: CDR1 LGHNA and CDR2 YNFKEQ. DNA of the CDR3: TGTGCCAGCAGCCAAGAGTGGGGTTCCGGGGAGCTGTTTTTT. The encoded protein is CASSQEWGSGELFF.

This clonotype has a handful of counts. V gene TRBV28 combines with J gene TRBJ1-2; no clear D gene. CDR3 length: 11 residues. Trimming left V 5 bases short and J 7 bases short, with 8 bases between. Germline CDR1 is MDHEN and CDR2 is SYDVKM. This chain's CDR3 is CASSDRRGYTF. In DNA, the CDR3 is TGTGCCAGCAGTGATCGTCGTGGCTACACCTTC.

This clonotype was counted many times. This chain connects TRBV12-3 or TRBV12-4 to TRBJ2-3; tentative D call: TRBD2 (6 bases). Trimming pared 1 base from V and 6 bases from J, leaving 8 bases between. The CDR3 consists of 13 residues. As DNA, the CDR3 is TGTGCCAGCAGTTTAGGTCGGGGGGATACGCAGTATTTT. Translated: CASSLGRGDTQYF.

The chain has TRBV3-1 and TRBJ2-7; the D gene is possibly TRBD1 (5 bases). Germline CDR1 and CDR2: LGHDT and YNNKEL (reference sequence). This CDR3 spans 13 amino acids. Trimming cost V 5 bases and J 6 bases, with 14 bases left between them. CDR3 nucleotide sequence: TGTGCCAGCAGCTTGTTTAGGGGCACCGAGCAGTACTTC. Residues: CASSLFRGTEQYF.

In its sample, this clonotype was seen many times. V gene TRBV6-5 combines with J gene TRBJ1-1; TRBD1 aligns across 9 bases. CDR1 is MNHEY and CDR2 is SVGAGI in the germline V gene. This CDR3 contains 13 residues. Losses at the gene ends were 3 bases for V and 10 bases for J; bases not matched to a gene: 6. The CDR3 DNA is TGTGCCAGCAGTTATCCCGGGACAGGGAGAGCTTTCTTT. It translates to CASSYPGTGRAFF.

This clonotype has a count of ten or more. The chain is built from TRBV6-5 and TRBJ2-1, with 8 bases lining up with TRBD1. CDR3 length: 12 residues. Germline V gene lookup returns CDR1 MNHEY and CDR2 SVGAGI. J was trimmed by 6 bases and V by 6 bases; bases with no gene match: 1. As DNA, the CDR3 is TGTGCCAGCAGCACAGGGGGCAATGAGCAGTTCTTC. Translation gives CASSTGGNEQFF.

This clonotype was counted many times. The chain links TRBV6-6 to TRBJ1-4; the D gene is possibly TRBD1 (6 bases). With 2 bases removed from V and 1 base from J, the gap between germline ends came to 8 bases. This CDR3 spans 15 amino acids. In germline, CDR1 is MNHNY, CDR2 SVGAGI (reference sequence). Here the CDR3 DNA reads TGTGCCAGCAGTTACGGACAGCTAACTAATGAAAAACTGTTTTTT. This gives the protein CASSYGQLTNEKLFF.

In its sample, this clonotype was seen many times. The CDR3 region is CSARLVQETQYF. For the CDR3, the DNA is TGCAGTGCTAGGTTGGTTCAAGAGACCCAGTACTTC. The gene calls are TRBV20-1 and TRBJ2-5, with no clear D. Germline V gene sequence: CDR1 DFQATT, CDR2 SNEGSKA (reference sequence). This CDR3 comprises 12 residues. Trimming stripped 3 bases from V and 2 bases from J, with 7 bases between.

This clonotype was seen ten or more times. The rearrangement uses TRBV5-1 and TRBJ2-1, with 7 bases that match TRBD1. This CDR3 has 14 residues. The V gene's germline CDR1 is SGHRS and CDR2 YFSETQ. With 4 bases clipped from V and 6 bases from J, the junction kept 7 bases outside the gene matches. This chain's CDR3 is CASSPGPGGNEQFF. The CDR3 bases are TGCGCCAGCAGCCCCGGGCCAGGGGGCAATGAGCAGTTCTTC.

This clonotype was found many times. The rearrangement uses TRBV6-5 and TRBJ2-2, with TRBD1 matching 7 bases. Germline CDR1 is MNHEY and CDR2 is SVGAGI. V was pared by 2 bases and J by 5 bases, with 5 bases of the junction left unmatched. This CDR3 comprises 15 residues. This chain's CDR3 is CASSYAYRGTGELFF. The CDR3 nucleotides are TGTGCCAGCAGTTACGCCTACAGGGGAACCGGGGAGCTGTTTTTT.

In this sample, this clonotype turned up a few times. This chain uses TRBV20-1 with TRBJ2-2; 7 bases line up with TRBD1. The CDR3 has 15 residues. The junction had 7 bases not matched to a gene; V was cut back by 2 bases and J by 4 bases. Germline CDR1 and CDR2: DFQATT and SNEGSKA (reference sequence). The CDR3 DNA reads as TGCAGTGCTAGAATGACAGGGCTGGGCACCGGGGAGCTGTTTTTT. Encoded protein: CSARMTGLGTGELFF.

This chain connects TRBV28 to TRBJ1-4; D is possibly TRBD1 (6 bases). V was cut by 3 bases and J by 1 base, with 12 bases left in between. Germline CDR1 MDHEN, CDR2 SYDVKM. The CDR3 runs 16 residues. The chain's CDR3 is CASSFLRGRTNEKLFF. The CDR3 DNA reads TGTGCCAGCAGTTTCCTCAGGGGACGAACTAATGAAAAACTGTTTTTT.

This clonotype has ten or more counts. The V call is TRBV7-9, the J call TRBJ2-4; perhaps TRBD1 as D (5 bases). Trimming removed 5 bases at V and 11 bases at J, with 13 bases between. CDR3 length: 12 residues. Germline V gene lookup returns CDR1 SEHNR and CDR2 FQNEAQ (reference sequence). CDR3 nucleotides: TGTGCCAGCAGCGTAGGGGATGGTGTTCAGTACTTC. Translated, it gives CASSVGDGVQYF.

The sample holds many counts of this clonotype. The rearrangement uses TRBV4-2 and TRBJ2-3; no clear D. Germline CDR1 is LGHNA and CDR2 is YNFKEQ. This CDR3 region has 13 residues. V lost 3 bases to trimming and J lost 2 bases, with 6 bases between them. This chain's CDR3 is CASSQGLTDTQYF. CDR3 DNA: TGTGCCAGCAGCCAGGGCCTCACAGATACGCAGTATTTT.

The genes are TRBV7-2 and TRBJ2-3; TRBD1 matches 10 bases. V lost 5 bases and J lost 3; bases outside the gene matches: 5. Germline V gene data show CDR1 as SGHTA and CDR2 as FQGNSA. CDR3 length: 15 residues. CDR3 residues: CASSQDRGLTDTQYF. The CDR3 DNA sequence: TGTGCCAGCAGCCAAGACAGGGGGCTTACAGATACGCAGTATTTT.

In this sample, this clonotype is medium-sized. The chain is built from TRBV27 and TRBJ2-1, with D possibly being TRBD2 (6 bases). CDR3 length: 14 amino acids. Germline assignment: CDR1 MNHEY and CDR2 SMNVEV (reference sequence). V lost 8 bases, J lost 6 bases, and 17 bases lay in between. CDR3 in DNA: TGTGCCAGCGCCAAGGGACTTACTGGCAATGAGCAGTTCTTC. It specifies CASAKGLTGNEQFF.

This clonotype has more than one count but fewer than ten. V gene TRBV6-1 combines with J gene TRBJ2-5; unclear D gene. Trimming stripped 1 base from V and 4 bases from J, with 10 bases between. Germline lookup yields CDR1 MNHNS and CDR2 SASEGT. This CDR3 spans 14 amino acids. The CDR3 loop is CASSEGWLGETQYF. In nucleotides, the CDR3 is TGTGCCAGCAGTGAAGGATGGTTGGGAGAGACCCAGTACTTC.

There are many counts of this clonotype. This sequence joins TRBV7-2 and TRBJ1-6, with a tentative D call TRBD1 (6 bases). The CDR3 runs to 15 residues. V was shortened by 4 bases and J by 9 bases, with 16 bases between the two germline ends. Germline CDR1 is SGHTA and CDR2 is FQGNSA. The CDR3, as DNA: TGTGCCAGCAGCTGGGAACCAGGGGCTACTTCACCCCTCCACTTT. Amino acids: CASSWEPGATSPLHF.

At least ten counts were recorded for this clonotype. The gene calls are TRBV21-1 and TRBJ2-3; TRBD1, the table's D call, was not compared with the DNA. TRBV21-1 is assigned pseudogene status. The CDR3 is 15 residues long. In nucleotides, the CDR3 is TGTGCCAGCATCCTGTCGGGTACTAGCACAGATACGCAGTATTTT. Encoded protein: CASILSGTSTDTQYF.

This clonotype was counted many times. Here the CDR3 reads CASRRTGILTGELFF. CDR3 bases: TGTGCCAGCAGACGGACAGGGATATTAACCGGGGAGCTGTTTTTT. The chain carries TRBV6-2 or TRBV6-3 and TRBJ2-2, with 8 bases identical to TRBD1. J was trimmed by 5 bases and V by 6 bases; bases with no gene match: 8. The CDR3 loop spans 15 amino acids. The V gene's germline CDR1 is MNHEY and CDR2 SVGEGT.

This clonotype was seen at least ten times. The chain combines TRBV29-1 with TRBJ2-2, with 8 bases fitting TRBD2. The CDR3 is 14 residues long. V shed 4 bases and J 0 bases; nucleotides not matched to a gene: 1. Germline values: CDR1 SQVTM, CDR2 ANQGSEA. The CDR3 is CSVAREANTGELFF. CDR3 nucleotides: TGCAGCGTTGCGCGGGAGGCGAACACCGGGGAGCTGTTTTTT.

This clonotype has at least ten counts. This chain connects TRBV2 to TRBJ1-4, with 7 bases lining up with TRBD1. The CDR3 runs 15 residues. The germline CDR1 and CDR2 sequences are SNHLY and FYNNEI. The V and J ends lost 4 bases and 0 bases, in that order; junction bases with no gene match: 2. The CDR3 nucleotides are TGTGCCAGCAGTGGACAGGGAGCAACTAATGAAAAACTGTTTTTT. It yields the protein CASSGQGATNEKLFF.

This clonotype is medium-sized (0.01 to 0.1%) in the sample. The V call is TRBV13, the J call TRBJ2-5; possible D gene TRBD1, 6 bases. This CDR3 contains 14 residues. The germline CDR1 and CDR2 sequences are PRHDT and FYEKMQ (reference sequence). The V and J ends lost 5 bases and 3 bases respectively, with 13 bases between them. The CDR3 region is CASSIRTVKETQYF. The CDR3 DNA follows: TGTGCCAGCAGCATCCGGACAGTGAAAGAGACCCAGTACTTC.

The chain carries TRBV9 and TRBJ1-4; a possible D gene is TRBD1 (5 bases). From germline, CDR1 is SGDLS and CDR2 YYNGEE. This CDR3 has 17 amino acids. V dropped 0 bases and J dropped 7 bases, with 19 bases sitting between them. CDR3 loop: CASSVGRRGLQREKLFF. The DNA of the CDR3 is TGTGCCAGCAGCGTAGGGAGGAGGGGACTTCAGCGTGAAAAACTGTTTTTT.

This clonotype has ten or more counts. This rearrangement joins TRBV7-9 to TRBJ1-2, with D possibly TRBD1 on 5 matching bases. This CDR3 spans 13 amino acids. Per the germline V gene, CDR1 is SEHNR and CDR2 is FQNEAQ (reference sequence). Deletions cut 2 bases from V and 7 bases from J, with 11 bases between. CDR3 coding DNA: TGTGCCAGCAGCTTATCCGGGACTGGTGGCTACACCTTC. Residues: CASSLSGTGGYTF. The full variable domain, completed using reference TRBV7-9 and TRBJ1-2, is DTGVSQNPRHKITKRGQNVTFRCDPISEHNRLYWYRQTLGQGPEFLTYFQNEAQLEKSRLLSDRFSAERPKGSFSTLEIQRTEQGDSAMYLCASSLSGTGGYTFGSGTRLTVV.

The chain uses TRBV4-3 and TRBJ2-5; 7 bases agree with TRBD1. Germline trimming cut 4 bases from V and 0 bases from J; bases unmatched to any gene: 20. The CDR3 totals 20 residues. The germline CDR1 and CDR2 sequences are LGHNA and YSLEER. CDR3 sequence: CASSLSALTGPLTYQETQYF. The CDR3 nucleotides read TGCGCCAGCAGCCTCTCCGCGTTGACAGGGCCTCTAACCTACCAAGAGACCCAGTACTTC.